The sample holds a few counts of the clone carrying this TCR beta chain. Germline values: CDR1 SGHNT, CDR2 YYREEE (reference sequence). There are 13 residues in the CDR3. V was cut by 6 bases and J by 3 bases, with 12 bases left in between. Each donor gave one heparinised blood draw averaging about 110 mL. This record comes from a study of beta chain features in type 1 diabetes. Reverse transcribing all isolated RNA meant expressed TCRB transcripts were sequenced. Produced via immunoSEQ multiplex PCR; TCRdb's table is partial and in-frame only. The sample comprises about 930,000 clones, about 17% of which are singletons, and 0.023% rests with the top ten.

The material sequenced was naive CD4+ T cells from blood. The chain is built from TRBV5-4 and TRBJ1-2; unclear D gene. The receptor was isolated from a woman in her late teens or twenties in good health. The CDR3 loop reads CASMADGYYGYTF. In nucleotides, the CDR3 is TGTGCCAGCATGGCGGACGGATACTATGGCTACACCTTC.